Below are 26 T cell receptor beta chains sequenced from a single sample in a study of OX40 agonist ivuxolimab in advanced cancers. Measured with immunoSEQ multiplex PCR; TCRdb has only the in-frame clones, and not every one. The sample includes under 95,000 clones, roughly 87% of them seen just once. The sequencing here drew on CD4+ or CD8+ T cells sorted from blood, taken in a trial of the OX40 agonist ivuxolimab. The receptors were sampled from an adult with an advanced solid tumor such as melanoma, head and neck, liver or kidney cancer.

The V gene is TRBV6-6, the J gene TRBJ1-5; no clear D gene. Germline V CDR1 and CDR2: MNHNY, SVGAGI (reference sequence). Trimming left V 5 bases short and J 1 base short, with 12 bases between. This CDR3 comprises 15 residues. This CDR3 is CASSTPRESNQPQHF. Written as DNA, the CDR3 is TGTGCCAGCAGTACACCCCGGGAAAGCAATCAGCCCCAGCATTTT.

This clone was detected only a few times. The rearrangement links TRBV5-1 to TRBJ1-6; D not certain. V was shortened by 0 bases and J by 3 bases, with 7 bases between the two germline ends. The CDR3 is 15 amino acids. The V gene's germline CDR1 is SGHRS and CDR2 YFSETQ. CDR3 sequence (DNA): TGCGCCAGCAGCTTGGGCCGGGACTATAATTCACCCCTCCACTTT. The encoded protein is CASSLGRDYNSPLHF.

The V and J genes are TRBV5-1 and TRBJ1-6; D ambiguous. The CDR3 consists of 15 residues. V lost 0 bases and J lost 6, with 10 bases in between. Germline lookup yields CDR1 SGHRS and CDR2 YFSETQ. Written as DNA, the CDR3 is TGCGCCAGCAGCTTGGAGGCAGCTTTTAATTCACCCCTCCACTTT. The encoded protein is CASSLEAAFNSPLHF.

This chain connects TRBV2 to TRBJ1-1, with D tentatively TRBD1 (5 bases). This CDR3 spans 13 amino acids. V lost 7 bases to trimming and J lost 0 bases, with 9 bases between them. The germline CDR1 and CDR2 sequences are SNHLY and FYNNEI. DNA for the CDR3: TGTGCCAGCAAGCGGGGGATGAACACTGAAGCTTTCTTT. Residues: CASKRGMNTEAFF.

This chain links TRBV11-3 with TRBJ2-3; D unresolved. CDR1 and CDR2 (germline): SGHNT, YENEEA. This CDR3 has 14 residues. Trimming took 2 bases from V and 5 from J, leaving 11 bases between them. The CDR3 DNA reads as TGTGCCAGCAGCTTATCCCGCAGCCTAGATACGCAGTATTTT. It translates to CASSLSRSLDTQYF.

V usage is TRBV6-1 and J usage is TRBJ1-1; no reliable D call. The germline V and J ends were trimmed by 6 bases and 0 bases, with 8 bases remaining between them. This CDR3 comprises 13 residues. Germline values: CDR1 MNHNS, CDR2 SASEGT. CDR3 loop: CASREQLNTEAFF. CDR3 coding DNA: TGTGCCAGCAGAGAACAGTTGAACACTGAAGCTTTCTTT.

This rearrangement joins TRBV19 to TRBJ2-3; tentative D call: TRBD1 (6 bases). Germline-derived CDR1 and CDR2 are LNHDA and SQIVND (reference sequence). Trimming removed 1 base from V and 2 bases from J, with 10 bases in between. The CDR3 totals 15 residues. The CDR3 reads CASSIGGLNTDTQYF. The CDR3 DNA reads as TGTGCCAGTAGTATAGGGGGGCTTAACACAGATACGCAGTATTTT.

This clone appeared a few times. The chain has TRBV7-3 and TRBJ1-1; D unresolved. Trimming took 5 bases from V and 0 from J, leaving 7 bases between them. There are 13 residues in the CDR3. Germline V gene sequence: CDR1 SGHTA, CDR2 FQGTGA. The CDR3 protein is CASSRQLNTEAFF. The CDR3 DNA is TGTGCCAGCAGCCGTCAGCTGAACACTGAAGCTTTCTTT.

The chain uses TRBV7-2 and TRBJ2-5; 10 nucleotides line up with TRBD1. The CDR3 extends over 15 amino acids. The V gene end was trimmed by 1 base and the J gene end by 4 bases; junction bases not matched to a gene: 3. The germline V gene encodes CDR1 SGHTA and CDR2 FQGNSA. CDR3 in amino acids: CASSLDGTGAETQYF. The DNA for the CDR3 is TGTGCCAGCAGCTTAGACGGGACAGGGGCAGAGACCCAGTACTTC. The full variable domain, its missing parts supplied by reference TRBV7-2 and TRBJ2-5, is GAGVSQSPSNKVTEKGKDVELRCDPISGHTALYWYRQSLGQGLEFLIYFQGNSAPDKSGLPSDRFSAERTGGSVSTLTIQRTQQEDSAVYLCASSLDGTGAETQYFGPGTRLLVL.

This clone has only one observation. This rearrangement joins TRBV5-1 to TRBJ2-2; D remains ambiguous. The germline gives CDR1 SGHRS, CDR2 YFSETQ. V lost 4 bases, J lost 1 base, and 14 bases lay in between. There are 16 residues in the CDR3. In DNA, the CDR3 is TGCGCCAGCAGCCCCTCCCGGACGAGGAACACCGGGGAGCTGTTTTTT. Protein product: CASSPSRTRNTGELFF.

The chain carries TRBV10-3 and TRBJ2-1, with 8 nucleotides matching TRBD2. The CDR3 sequence is 12 residues long. The V and J ends lost 11 bases and 5 bases, in that order; junction bases with no gene match: 5. Germline CDR1 and CDR2: ENHRY and SYGVKD. CDR3 protein: CAVGGGHNEQFF. The CDR3 DNA reads TGTGCCGTCGGGGGGGGTCACAATGAGCAGTTCTTC.

The rearrangement joins TRBV7-2 to TRBJ2-4; D uncertain. The CDR3 has 13 residues. Between the trimmed V and J ends, which lost 5 bases and 0 bases, there was a span of 5 bases. Germline loops: CDR1 SGHTA, CDR2 FQGNSA. As DNA, the CDR3 is TGTGCCAGCAGCAACCAAGCCAAAAACATTCAGTACTTC. Encoded protein: CASSNQAKNIQYF.

The chain combines TRBV30 with TRBJ2-1, with a tentative D call TRBD1 (6 bases). The germline gives CDR1 GTSNPN, CDR2 SVGIG (reference sequence). The CDR3 runs 10 residues. Written as DNA, the CDR3 is TGTGTTGGGGGCAGCAATGAGCAGTTCTTC. Translated, it gives CVGGSNEQFF.

The chain carries TRBV2 and TRBJ1-2; D call uncertain. The CDR3 is made up of 14 amino acids. Germline-derived CDR1 and CDR2 are SNHLY and FYNNEI. The V and J ends lost 5 bases and 8 bases respectively, with 18 bases between them. Here the CDR3 DNA reads TGTGCCAGCAGTCGGGAACAGAGGTCAGGCGGCTACACCTTC. This translates into CASSREQRSGGYTF.

CDR3 in amino acids: CASSWDFSYEQYF. Written as DNA, the CDR3 is TGCGCCAGCAGCTGGGATTTCTCCTACGAGCAGTACTTC. The chain combines TRBV5-1 with TRBJ2-7; D is uncertain. The CDR3 is 13 amino acids. From germline, CDR1 is SGHRS and CDR2 YFSETQ. V was clipped by 3 bases and J by 0 bases, with 7 bases between them.

This sequence joins TRBV7-9 and TRBJ2-1; D remains unclear. The CDR3 is 14 amino acids. Per germline, CDR1 SEHNR and CDR2 FQNEAQ (reference sequence). V shed 5 bases and J shed 4 bases, with 12 bases lying between them. The CDR3 DNA follows: TGTGCCAGCAGCAGCTCTAGTGGATACAATGAGCAGTTCTTC. Translated: CASSSSSGYNEQFF.

The rearrangement uses TRBV18 and TRBJ1-2, with TRBD1 as a possible D gene (5 bases). Between the trimmed V and J ends, which lost 0 bases and 8 bases, there was a span of 13 bases. CDR3 length: 14 amino acids. Germline assignment: CDR1 KGHSH and CDR2 LQKENI. CDR3 coding DNA: TGTGCCAGCTCACCACCGTATGGGGCTGGGGGCTACACCTTC. Protein sequence: CASSPPYGAGGYTF.

CDR3 in DNA: TGCGCCAGCAGCCAAGGACAGGGGGCCGAGACCCAGTACTTC. It translates to CASSQGQGAETQYF. J is TRBJ2-5 and V is TRBV10-1; TRBD1 matches 11 bases. Germline lookup yields CDR1 WNHNN and CDR2 SYGVQD (reference sequence). J was trimmed by 5 bases and V by 6 bases; bases with no gene match: 5. The CDR3 contains 14 residues.

The rearrangement joins TRBV5-4 to TRBJ1-4; a possible D gene is TRBD1 (5 bases). The CDR3 runs 14 residues. Germline lookup yields CDR1 SGHNT and CDR2 YYREEE (reference sequence). V was clipped by 1 base and J by 8 bases, with 12 bases between them. CDR3 coding DNA: TGTGCCAGCAGCTTGTCGGGGGTAGGGGAAAAACTGTTTTTT. Translation gives CASSLSGVGEKLFF.

The chain carries TRBV5-4 and TRBJ2-7; the match to TRBD2 covers 7 bases. V trimming: 4 bases; J trimming: 4 bases; junction bases outside the gene matches: 2. The CDR3 runs 12 residues. CDR1 and CDR2 from the germline V gene are SGHNT and YYREEE (reference sequence). The chain's CDR3 is CASSVGGYEQYF. CDR3 sequence (DNA): TGTGCCAGCAGCGTGGGGGGGTACGAGCAGTACTTC.

This chain links TRBV5-1 with TRBJ2-5; D unclear. The V end lost 0 bases, the J end lost 4 bases, and 7 bases lay between the germline ends. Per the germline V gene, CDR1 is SGHRS and CDR2 is YFSETQ. This CDR3 spans 13 amino acids. DNA of the CDR3: TGCGCCAGCAGCTTGGGTGGACGAGAGACCCAGTACTTC. Protein sequence: CASSLGGRETQYF.

The rearrangement links TRBV2 to TRBJ2-5; D is ambiguous. The CDR3 runs 11 residues. Trimming cost V 6 bases and J 5 bases, with 7 bases left between them. CDR1 and CDR2 from the germline V gene are SNHLY and FYNNEI. CDR3 protein: CASRGWETQYF. The DNA for the CDR3 is TGTGCCAGCAGGGGTTGGGAGACCCAGTACTTC.

This CDR3 is CAWTQRLAQYF. The CDR3, as DNA: TGTGCCTGGACACAGAGACTGGCGCAGTATTTT. J is TRBJ2-3 and V is TRBV30, with D uncertain. Trimming left V 4 bases short and J 10 bases short, with 12 bases between. This CDR3 is built from 11 residues. Germline CDR1 GTSNPN, CDR2 SVGIG (reference sequence).

This chain joins TRBV9 and TRBJ2-7; no definite D call. CDR3 length equals 14 residues. Germline CDR1 is SGDLS and CDR2 is YYNGEE. Trimming shortened V by 2 bases and J by 0 bases, and 9 bases separated the two germline ends. The DNA of the CDR3 is TGTGCCAGCAGCGTTGACATTGACTCCTACGAGCAGTACTTC. Protein product: CASSVDIDSYEQYF.

The gene calls are TRBV9 and TRBJ1-1; D is unresolved. Germline V lookup: CDR1 SGDLS, CDR2 YYNGEE. The CDR3 is 14 amino acids. V lost 4 bases to trimming and J lost 0 bases, with 10 bases between them. Written as DNA, the CDR3 is TGTGCCAGCAGCCCCCTGAACATGAACACTGAAGCTTTCTTT. Its translation is CASSPLNMNTEAFF. Together with reference TRBV9 and TRBJ1-1, the CDR3 gives the full variable domain: DSGVTQTPKHLITATGQRVTLRCSPRSGDLSVYWYQQSLDQGLQFLIQYYNGEERAKGNILERFSAQQFPDLHSELNLSSLELGDSALYFCASSPLNMNTEAFFGQGTRLTVV.

The rearrangement joins TRBV6-5 to TRBJ2-3; 7 nucleotides match TRBD2. The germline CDR1 and CDR2 sequences are MNHEY and SVGAGI. The CDR3 runs to 15 residues. V shed 4 bases, J shed 2 bases, and the junction held 6 bases outside the gene matches. The CDR3 bases are TGTGCCAGCAGTTCTTGGGGGGGAAACACAGATACGCAGTATTTT. Translated, it gives CASSSWGGNTDTQYF.